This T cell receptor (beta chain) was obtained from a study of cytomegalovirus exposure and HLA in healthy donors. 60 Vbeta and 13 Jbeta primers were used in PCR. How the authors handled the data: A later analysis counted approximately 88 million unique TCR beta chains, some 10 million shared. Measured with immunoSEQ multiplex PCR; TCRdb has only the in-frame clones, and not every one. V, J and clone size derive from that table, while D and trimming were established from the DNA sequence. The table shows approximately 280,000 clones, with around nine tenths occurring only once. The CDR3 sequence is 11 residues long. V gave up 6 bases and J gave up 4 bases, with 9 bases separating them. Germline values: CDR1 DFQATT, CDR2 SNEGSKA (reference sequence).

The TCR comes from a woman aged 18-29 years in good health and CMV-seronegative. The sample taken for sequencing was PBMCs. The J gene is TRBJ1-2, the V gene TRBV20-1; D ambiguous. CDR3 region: CSAPAGYGYTF. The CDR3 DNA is TGCAGTGCCCCGGCGGGCTATGGCTACACCTTC.